Listed below are T cell receptor beta chains from one sample, sequenced in a study of cytotoxic CD8 clonotypes in ibrutinib-treated CLL. Here immunoSEQ multiplex PCR was the method, and the copy in TCRdb shows in-frame clones only, minus some. The sample contains about 310,000 clones, around four fifths of which appear only once. The material was PBMCs, obtained before ibrutinib treatment. These receptors were taken from a human donor with chronic lymphocytic leukemia. The CDR3 runs from the conserved cysteine through the conserved F or W. Fields, in order: D gene, clone size, J gene, V gene, CDR3 protein, CDR3 DNA. The D gene is left open where the match is weak. Clone size, where shown, is once, few, many, or a class for clones that have expanded.

- | - | TRBJ2-7 | TRBV29-1 | CSTTGTNSYEQYF | TGCAGCACTACCGGGACAAACTCCTACGAGCAGTACTTC
- | - | TRBJ2-7 | TRBV11-3 | CASSLGGSSYEQYF | TGTGCCAGCAGCTTAGGGGGGTCGTCCTACGAGCAGTACTTC
TRBD2 | - | TRBJ2-7 | TRBV9 | CASSVVGAGVNEQYF | TGTGCCAGCAGCGTAGTAGGGGCGGGAGTGAATGAGCAGTACTTC
TRBD1 | - | TRBJ1-1 | TRBV6-5 | CASSSRQGSTEAFF | TGTGCCAGCAGTTCCCGACAGGGATCCACTGAAGCTTTCTTT
- | - | TRBJ2-1 | TRBV6-6 | CASMRSRRNEQFF | TGTGCCAGCATGAGGTCCAGGCGCAATGAGCAGTTCTTC
TRBD1 | - | TRBJ1-1 | TRBV7-2 | CASSPYGTAVEMRTEAFF | TGTGCCAGCAGCCCATATGGGACAGCCGTCGAAATGAGGACTGAAGCTTTCTTT
TRBD1 | - | TRBJ2-1 | TRBV15 | CATSIGTGGPPYNEQFF | TGTGCCACCAGCATAGGGACAGGGGGCCCCCCCTACAATGAGCAGTTCTTC
TRBD2 | - | TRBJ2-1 | TRBV4-1 | CASSQVWSGRFNEQFF | TGCGCCAGCAGCCAAGTCTGGAGCGGGAGGTTCAATGAGCAGTTCTTC
- | - | TRBJ2-1 | TRBV9 | CASSSTGTSYNEQFF | TGTGCCAGCAGCTCAACTGGAACCTCCTACAATGAGCAGTTCTTC
- | - | TRBJ2-3 | TRBV4-1 | CASSRQPGLHTQYF | TGCGCCAGCAGCCGACAGCCGGGACTCCATACGCAGTATTTT
TRBD1 | - | TRBJ1-1 | TRBV7-9 | CASSLGGTENTEAFF | TGTGCCAGCAGCTTAGGAGGGACAGAGAACACTGAAGCTTTCTTT
- | few | TRBJ2-1 | TRBV6-5 | CASSYGDNEQFF | TGTGCCAGCAGTTACGGCGACAATGAGCAGTTCTTC
TRBD2 | - | TRBJ2-1 | TRBV5-1 | CASRFGLAGRNEQFF | TGCGCCAGCAGGTTTGGACTAGCGGGTCGCAATGAGCAGTTCTTC
- | - | TRBJ2-5 | TRBV18 | CASSYGSPQQETQYF | TGTGCCAGCTCGTACGGGTCCCCGCAGCAAGAGACCCAGTACTTC
TRBD2 | - | TRBJ2-3 | TRBV9 | CASSEGRPGLAWDTQYF | TGTGCCAGCAGCGAGGGCCGACCGGGACTAGCTTGGGATACGCAGTATTTT
- | - | TRBJ2-7 | TRBV5-1 | CASSPEGPLYEQYF | TGCGCCAGCAGCCCTGAGGGGCCCCTCTACGAGCAGTACTTC
TRBD2 | - | TRBJ2-5 | TRBV5-4 | CASRYGLAGGEETQYF | TGTGCCAGCAGGTACGGACTAGCGGGAGGAGAGGAGACCCAGTACTTC
- | once | TRBJ2-7 | TRBV4-3 | CASKVSRSSYEQYF | TGCGCCAGCAAGGTCTCGAGGAGCTCCTACGAGCAGTACTTC
- | - | TRBJ1-2 | TRBV30 | CAWSVRRRGNYGYTF | TGTGCCTGGAGTGTTAGACGCAGGGGAAACTATGGCTACACCTTC
- | few | TRBJ2-2 | TRBV18 | CASSPTSGPGELFF | TGTGCCAGCTCACCAACTAGTGGTCCCGGGGAGCTGTTTTTT
- | few | TRBJ2-3 | TRBV11-3 | CASSLEGVNTQYF | TGTGCCAGCAGCTTAGAAGGAGTGAATACGCAGTATTTT
- | once | TRBJ1-2 | TRBV30 | CAWSNGFYYGYTF | TGTGCCTGGAGTAATGGTTTCTACTATGGCTACACCTTC
- | - | TRBJ1-5 | TRBV1 | CTSSQSYPGGTAGDQPQHF | TGCACCAGCAGCCAAAGTTACCCTGGGGGGACCGCAGGGGACCAGCCCCAGCATTTT
- | - | TRBJ2-2 | TRBV7-8 | CASRLRGTQTSNTGELFF | TGTGCCAGCAGGCTCAGAGGGACCCAAACTTCGAACACCGGGGAGCTGTTTTTT
TRBD2 | - | TRBJ2-7 | TRBV27 | CASSTSSGEFSYEQYF | TGTGCCAGCAGTACCTCTAGCGGGGAGTTTTCCTACGAGCAGTACTTC
- | - | TRBJ2-3 | TRBV6-1 | CASGGIGRSQYF | TGTGCCAGCGGAGGGATCGGTCGGTCGCAGTATTTT
- | - | TRBJ2-7 | TRBV6-5 | CASSYRQVSLKEQYF | TGTGCCAGCAGTTACCGACAGGTCTCCCTAAAGGAGCAGTACTTC
- | - | TRBJ1-3 | TRBV25-1 | CASSQTGSSGNTIYF | TGTGCCAGCAGTCAAACAGGGAGTTCGGGAAACACCATATATTTT
- | - | TRBJ1-2 | TRBV4-3 | CASSQDLGRRPWTNYGYTF | TGCGCCAGCAGCCAAGACCTCGGCAGGCGGCCCTGGACTAACTATGGCTACACCTTC
- | - | TRBJ2-7 | TRBV7-9 | CASSLSQGANEQYF | TGTGCCAGCAGCTTGTCCCAGGGTGCGAACGAGCAGTACTTC
- | once | TRBJ2-7 | TRBV28 | CASSLAGPSYEQYF | TGTGCCAGCAGTTTAGCGGGACCGTCCTACGAGCAGTACTTC
- | once | TRBJ2-7 | TRBV20-1 | CSVIATYEQYF | TGCAGTGTAATAGCGACCTACGAGCAGTACTTC
- | few | TRBJ1-5 | TRBV30 | CAWQTGLHQPQHF | TGTGCCTGGCAGACAGGTTTGCATCAGCCCCAGCATTTT
TRBD2 | - | TRBJ2-5 | TRBV13 | CASSLLRESSQETQYF | TGTGCCAGCAGCTTATTGCGGGAGTCAAGCCAAGAGACCCAGTACTTC
- | - | TRBJ2-3 | TRBV7-2 | CASFGTFEDTQYF | TGTGCCAGTTTCGGAACCTTTGAAGATACGCAGTATTTT
- | - | TRBJ2-1 | TRBV12-5 | CATAEDPFGEQFF | TGTGCCACGGCGGAGGATCCCTTCGGTGAGCAGTTCTTC
- | - | TRBJ2-7 | TRBV25-1 | CASSADLRYEQYF | TGTGCCAGTTCAGCGGACCTTCGCTACGAGCAGTACTTC
- | - | TRBJ2-1 | TRBV2 | CASSPVGEQFF | TGTGCCAGCAGTCCCGTCGGGGAGCAGTTCTTC
- | - | TRBJ2-3 | TRBV6-6 | CATRRTDTQYF | TGTGCCACCCGGAGAACAGATACGCAGTATTTT
- | - | TRBJ2-5 | TRBV19 | CASSIFMGQETQYF | TGTGCCAGTAGTATTTTTATGGGCCAAGAGACCCAGTACTTC
TRBD1 | few | TRBJ2-1 | TRBV10-1 | CASSAQGAIEQFF | TGCGCCAGCAGTGCCCAGGGGGCTATTGAGCAGTTCTTC
TRBD1 | - | TRBJ1-4 | TRBV4-2 | CASSQNRGANEKLFF | TGTGCCAGCAGCCAGAACAGGGGGGCTAATGAAAAACTGTTTTTT
- | - | TRBJ1-4 | TRBV7-8 | CASSLTQSRGEKLFF | TGTGCCAGCAGCTTAACCCAGTCCCGAGGAGAAAAACTGTTTTTT
- | - | TRBJ2-1 | TRBV30 | CAWSVQEGNEQFF | TGTGCCTGGAGTGTACAGGAAGGCAATGAGCAGTTCTTC
- | - | TRBJ1-5 | TRBV11-2 | CASSLGRNQPQHF | TGTGCCAGCAGCCTGGGGCGCAATCAGCCCCAGCATTTT
- | - | TRBJ2-4 | TRBV9 | CASSVGNGGGENIQYF | TGTGCCAGCAGCGTAGGGAATGGGGGTGGTGAAAACATTCAGTACTTC
- | - | TRBJ2-7 | TRBV13 | CASSPWSYEQYF | TGTGCCAGCAGCCCATGGAGTTACGAGCAGTACTTC
- | once | TRBJ2-7 | TRBV5-1 | CASSRTTWSNYEQYF | TGCGCCAGCAGCCGAACGACATGGTCGAATTACGAGCAGTACTTC
- | once | TRBJ2-7 | TRBV25-1 | CASRESVAAYEQYF | TGTGCCAGCAGGGAGAGTGTGGCCGCCTACGAGCAGTACTTC
TRBD2 | - | TRBJ2-1 | TRBV28 | CASSGAGEYNEQFF | TGTGCCAGCAGCGGAGCGGGAGAATACAATGAGCAGTTCTTC
TRBD1 | - | TRBJ1-4 | TRBV2 | CASEPEGQGFSNEKLFF | TGTGCCAGCGAACCCGAGGGACAGGGTTTCTCTAATGAAAAACTGTTTTTT
- | - | TRBJ2-1 | TRBV11-2 | CASSFAPDEQFF | TGTGCCAGCAGCTTTGCCCCCGATGAGCAGTTCTTC
TRBD1 | - | TRBJ2-2 | TRBV29-1 | CSVERGQGFAGELFF | TGCAGCGTTGAAAGGGGACAGGGATTCGCCGGGGAGCTGTTTTTT
- | - | TRBJ2-5 | TRBV5-1 | CASSFREQETQYF | TGCGCCAGCAGCTTCCGAGAGCAAGAGACCCAGTACTTC